This entry concerns a single TCR beta chain. These data originate in a study of blood T cell repertoires in COVID-19. Overall study context: The United States, Italy and Spain were the sources of the acute and convalescent COVID-19 samples. The cDNA or gDNA used as material had been derived from T cells, B-cell-depleted T cells, or PBMCs.

Source study methods: Reference gene primers were amplified, and this amplification served to estimate nucleated cell counts. The repertoire was sequenced with immunoSEQ multiplex PCR; TCRdb's copy has only in-frame clones and lacks some. The V and J calls and the clone size are those of that table, but D and trimming were determined from the DNA. There are 30,000 to 40,000 clones in the sample; approximately 85% occur only once, and 9.9% lies in the top ten. Germline CDR1 and CDR2: LGHNA and YNFKEQ. The CDR3 runs to 15 residues. Trimming removed 1 base from V and 1 base from J, with 11 bases in between.

The sample was peripheral blood. This sequence originates from a human donor in a cohort sampled during active COVID-19. The chain has TRBV4-2 and TRBJ2-7; possible D gene TRBD2, 6 bases. The CDR3 region is CASSQAGVKSYEQYF. CDR3 nucleotide sequence: TGTGCCAGCAGCCAAGCGGGGGTAAAATCCTACGAGCAGTACTTC.